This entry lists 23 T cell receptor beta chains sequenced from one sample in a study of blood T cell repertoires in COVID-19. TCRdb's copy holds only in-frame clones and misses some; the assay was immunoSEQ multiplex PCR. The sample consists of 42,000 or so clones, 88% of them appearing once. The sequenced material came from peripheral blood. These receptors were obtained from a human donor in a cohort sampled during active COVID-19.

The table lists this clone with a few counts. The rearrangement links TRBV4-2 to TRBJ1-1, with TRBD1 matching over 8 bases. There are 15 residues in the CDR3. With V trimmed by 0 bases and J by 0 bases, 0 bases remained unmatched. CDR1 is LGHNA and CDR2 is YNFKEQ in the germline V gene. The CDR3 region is CASSQEQGVNTEAFF. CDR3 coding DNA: TGTGCCAGCAGCCAAGAACAGGGGGTGAACACTGAAGCTTTCTTT.

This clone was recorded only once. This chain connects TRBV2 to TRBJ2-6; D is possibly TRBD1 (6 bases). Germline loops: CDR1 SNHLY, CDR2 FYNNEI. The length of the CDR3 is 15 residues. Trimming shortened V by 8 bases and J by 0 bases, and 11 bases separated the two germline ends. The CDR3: CASQQGLSGANVLTF. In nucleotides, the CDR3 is TGTGCCAGCCAACAGGGTCTCTCTGGGGCCAACGTCCTGACTTTC.

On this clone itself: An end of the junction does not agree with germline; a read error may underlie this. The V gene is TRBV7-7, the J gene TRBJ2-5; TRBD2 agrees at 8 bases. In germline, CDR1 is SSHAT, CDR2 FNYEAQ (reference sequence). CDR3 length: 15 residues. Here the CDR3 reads CASSLGGTRKETQYF. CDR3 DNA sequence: TGTGCTAGCAGCTTAGGGGGGACTAGGAAAGAGACCCAGTACTTC. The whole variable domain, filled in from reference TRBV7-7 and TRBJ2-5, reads GAGVSQSPRYKVTKRGQDVTLRCDPISSHATLYWYQQALGQGPEFLTYFNYEAQPDKSGLPSDRFSAERPEGSISTLTIQRTEQRDSAMYRCASSLGGTRKETQYFGPGTRLLVL.

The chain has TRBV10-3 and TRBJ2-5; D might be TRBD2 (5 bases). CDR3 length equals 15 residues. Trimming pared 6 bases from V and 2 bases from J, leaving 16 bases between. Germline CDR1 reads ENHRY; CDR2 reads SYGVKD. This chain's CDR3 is CAISRSGGGQETQYF. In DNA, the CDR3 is TGTGCCATCAGCCGGAGCGGAGGTGGTCAAGAGACCCAGTACTTC.

In DNA form, the CDR3 reads TGTGCCAGCAGCCAAGCGGGGGCCAACGTCCTGACTTTC. Translation: CASSQAGANVLTF. The V call is TRBV14, the J call TRBJ2-6, with D hard to call. Trimming shortened V by 1 base and J by 4 bases, and 2 bases separated the two germline ends. Germline V gene sequence: CDR1 SGHDN, CDR2 FVKESK. CDR3 length: 13 amino acids.

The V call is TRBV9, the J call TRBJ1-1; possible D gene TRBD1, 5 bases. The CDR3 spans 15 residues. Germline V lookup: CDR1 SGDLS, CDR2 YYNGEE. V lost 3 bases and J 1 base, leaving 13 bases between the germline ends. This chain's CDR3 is CASSAAGRRNTEAFF. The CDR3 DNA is TGTGCCAGCAGCGCGGCGGGACGGCGGAACACTGAAGCTTTCTTT.

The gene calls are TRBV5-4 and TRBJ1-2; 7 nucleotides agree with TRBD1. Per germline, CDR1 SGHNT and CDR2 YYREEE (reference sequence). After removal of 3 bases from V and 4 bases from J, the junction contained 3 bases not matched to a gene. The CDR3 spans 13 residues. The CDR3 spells CASSSTGSYGYTF. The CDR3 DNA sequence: TGTGCCAGCAGCTCGACAGGGAGCTATGGCTACACCTTC.

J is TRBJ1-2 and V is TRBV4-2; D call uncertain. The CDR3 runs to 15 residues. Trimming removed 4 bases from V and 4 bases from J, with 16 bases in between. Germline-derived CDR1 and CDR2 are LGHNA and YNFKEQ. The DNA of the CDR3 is TGTGCCAGCAGCCCCCACCGTGGGCAGATCTATGGCTACACCTTC. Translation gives CASSPHRGQIYGYTF.

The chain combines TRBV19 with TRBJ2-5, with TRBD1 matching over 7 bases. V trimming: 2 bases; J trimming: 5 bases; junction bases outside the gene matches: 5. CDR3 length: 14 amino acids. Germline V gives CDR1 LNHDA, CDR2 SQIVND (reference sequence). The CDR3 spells CASSITGVWETQYF. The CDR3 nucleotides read TGTGCCAGTAGTATAACAGGGGTTTGGGAGACCCAGTACTTC.

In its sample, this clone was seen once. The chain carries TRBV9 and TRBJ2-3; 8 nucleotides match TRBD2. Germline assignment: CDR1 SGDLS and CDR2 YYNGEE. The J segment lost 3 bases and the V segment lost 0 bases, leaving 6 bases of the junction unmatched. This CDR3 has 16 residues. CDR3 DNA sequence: TGTGCCAGCAGCGTAGGAGGCGGGGGGCGGACAGATACGCAGTATTTT. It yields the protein CASSVGGGGRTDTQYF.

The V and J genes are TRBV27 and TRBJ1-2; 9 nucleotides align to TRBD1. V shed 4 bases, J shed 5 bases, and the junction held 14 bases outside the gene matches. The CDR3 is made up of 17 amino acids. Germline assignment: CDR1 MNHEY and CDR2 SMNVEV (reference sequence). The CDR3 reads CASSSLQGAKNYYGYTF. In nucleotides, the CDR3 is TGTGCCAGCAGTTCCCTACAGGGGGCTAAGAACTATTATGGCTACACCTTC.

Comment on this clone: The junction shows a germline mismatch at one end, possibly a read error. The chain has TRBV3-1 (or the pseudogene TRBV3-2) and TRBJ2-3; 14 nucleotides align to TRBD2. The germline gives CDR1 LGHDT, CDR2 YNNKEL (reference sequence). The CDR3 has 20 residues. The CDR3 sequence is CAGSQDNGTSGGRDVHTQYF. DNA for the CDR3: TGTGCCGGCAGCCAAGATAATGGGACTAGCGGGGGCCGCGACGTTCATACGCAGTATTTT.

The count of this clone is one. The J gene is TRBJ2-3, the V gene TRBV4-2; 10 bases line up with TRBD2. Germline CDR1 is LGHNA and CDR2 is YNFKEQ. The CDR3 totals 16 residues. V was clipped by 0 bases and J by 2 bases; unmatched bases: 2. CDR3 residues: CASSQELAGATDTQYF. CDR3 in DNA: TGTGCCAGCAGCCAAGAGCTAGCGGGGGCCACAGATACGCAGTATTTT.

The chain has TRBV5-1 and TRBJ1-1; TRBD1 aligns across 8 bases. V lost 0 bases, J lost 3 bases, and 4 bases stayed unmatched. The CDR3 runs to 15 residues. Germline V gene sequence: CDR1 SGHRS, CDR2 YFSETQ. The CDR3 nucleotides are TGCGCCAGCAGCTTGGGGACAGGGATCGACACTGAAGCTTTCTTT. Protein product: CASSLGTGIDTEAFF.

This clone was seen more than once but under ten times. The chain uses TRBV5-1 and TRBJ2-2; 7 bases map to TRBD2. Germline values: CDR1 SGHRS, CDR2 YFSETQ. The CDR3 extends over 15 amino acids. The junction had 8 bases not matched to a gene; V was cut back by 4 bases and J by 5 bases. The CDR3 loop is CASSLSRGDTGELFF. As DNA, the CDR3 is TGCGCCAGCAGCCTTTCCCGGGGGGATACCGGGGAGCTGTTTTTT. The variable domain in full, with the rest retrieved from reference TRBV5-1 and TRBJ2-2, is KAGVTQTPRYLIKTRGQQVTLSCSPISGHRSVSWYQQTPGQGLQFLFEYFSETQRNKGNFPGRFSGRQFSNSRSEMNVSTLELGDSALYLCASSLSRGDTGELFFGEGSRLTVL.

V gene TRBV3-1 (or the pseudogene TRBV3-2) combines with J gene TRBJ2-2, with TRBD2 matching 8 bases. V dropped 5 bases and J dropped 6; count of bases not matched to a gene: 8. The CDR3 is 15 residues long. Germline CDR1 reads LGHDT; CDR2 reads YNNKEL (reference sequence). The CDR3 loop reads CASSDPGLGAGELFF. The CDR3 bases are TGTGCCAGCAGCGACCCGGGACTAGGCGCCGGGGAGCTGTTTTTT.

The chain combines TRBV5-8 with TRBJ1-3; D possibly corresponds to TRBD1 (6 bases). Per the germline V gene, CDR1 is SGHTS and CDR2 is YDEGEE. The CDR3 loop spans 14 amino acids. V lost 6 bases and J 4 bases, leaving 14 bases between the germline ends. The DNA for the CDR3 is TGTGCCAGCATCCTGACAGGTTCCGGAAACACCATATATTTT. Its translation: CASILTGSGNTIYF. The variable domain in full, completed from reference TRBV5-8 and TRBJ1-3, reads EAGVTQSPTHLIKTRGQQATLRCSPISGHTSVYWYQQALGLGLQFLLWYDEGEERNRGNFPPRFSGRQFPNYSSELNVNALELEDSALYLCASILTGSGNTIYFGEGSWLTVV.

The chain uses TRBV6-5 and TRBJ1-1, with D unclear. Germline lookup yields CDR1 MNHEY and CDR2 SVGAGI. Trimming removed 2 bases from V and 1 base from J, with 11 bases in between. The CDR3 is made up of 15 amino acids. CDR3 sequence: CASSYGGLGNTEAFF. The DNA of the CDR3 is TGTGCCAGCAGTTACGGAGGCCTAGGGAACACTGAAGCTTTCTTT.

The CDR3 DNA reads TGTGCCAGCAGGAAGCGGGGGGGCTCTTACAATGAGCAGTTCTTC. As protein: CASRKRGGSYNEQFF. The chain employs TRBV3-1 (or the pseudogene TRBV3-2) and TRBJ2-1; 10 nucleotides line up with TRBD2. V gave up 6 bases and J gave up 4 bases; unmatched junction bases: 6. The CDR3 is 15 residues long. Germline CDR1 LGHDT, CDR2 YNNKEL (reference sequence).

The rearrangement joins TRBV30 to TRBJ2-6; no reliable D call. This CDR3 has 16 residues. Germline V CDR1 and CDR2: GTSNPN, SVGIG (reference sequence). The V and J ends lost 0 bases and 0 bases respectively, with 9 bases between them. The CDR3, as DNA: TGTGCCTGGAGTGTACTGTCGAGCTCTGGGGCCAACGTCCTGACTTTC. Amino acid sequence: CAWSVLSSSGANVLTF.

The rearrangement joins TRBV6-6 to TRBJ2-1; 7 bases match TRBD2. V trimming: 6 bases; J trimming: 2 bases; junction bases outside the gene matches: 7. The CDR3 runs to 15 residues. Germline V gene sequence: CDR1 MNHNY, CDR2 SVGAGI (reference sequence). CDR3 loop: CASRSNSGAYNEQFF. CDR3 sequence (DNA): TGTGCCAGCAGGAGTAACAGCGGGGCCTACAATGAGCAGTTCTTC.

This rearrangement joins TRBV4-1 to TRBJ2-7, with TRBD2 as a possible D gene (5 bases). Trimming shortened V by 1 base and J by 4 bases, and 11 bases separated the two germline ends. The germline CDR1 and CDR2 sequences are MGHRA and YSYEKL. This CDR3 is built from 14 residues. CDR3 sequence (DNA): TGCGCCAGCAGCCAAGGTCCGGGGAGTTACGAGCAGTACTTC. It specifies CASSQGPGSYEQYF.

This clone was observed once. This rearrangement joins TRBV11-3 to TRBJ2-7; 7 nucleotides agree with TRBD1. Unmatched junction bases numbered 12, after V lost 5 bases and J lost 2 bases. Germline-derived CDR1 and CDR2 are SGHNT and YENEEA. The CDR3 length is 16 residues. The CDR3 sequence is CASSSRQGRAPYEQYF. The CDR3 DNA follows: TGTGCCAGCAGCAGTAGACAGGGTAGGGCCCCCTACGAGCAGTACTTC.